This T cell receptor (beta chain) was recorded in a study of Graves' ophthalmopathy and Graves' hyperthyroidism. Study-wide background: Where ophthalmopathy was absent within 18 months of follow-up, hyperthyroidism was stable.

From germline, CDR1 is ENHRY and CDR2 SYGVKD. The CDR3 has 14 amino acids. V shed 10 bases, J shed 0 bases, and the junction held 5 bases outside the gene matches. Transcripts of RNA were the source for amplifying TCR beta CDR3 regions. Second-round multiplex PCR followed a first-round RT-PCR using HTBI primers. MiXCR, applied by TCRdb to the multiplex PCR reads, yields one record per CDR3 protein. The sample lists a few hundred thousand distinct CDR3 sequences, 35% to 45% occurring once. The rearrangement links TRBV10-3 to TRBJ2-3, with 9 bases identical to TRBD2. This receptor was identified in an adult man with Graves' hyperthyroidism. The sequencing input was peripheral blood or thyroid tissue (not recorded which). The CDR3 nucleotides are TGTGCCAGCAGAAGCGGGGGGAGCACAGATACGCAGTATTTT. Translation gives CASRSGGSTDTQYF.